These 14 T cell receptor beta chains were sequenced from one sample in a study of Graves' ophthalmopathy and Graves' hyperthyroidism. RNA transcripts were the template, and TCR beta CDR3 regions were amplified from them. Second-round multiplex PCR came after first-round RT-PCR with HTBI primers. TCRdb passed the multiplex PCR reads through MiXCR, listing each CDR3 protein once. The sample has tens of thousands of distinct CDR3 sequences; approximately 52% are singletons. The sample was peripheral blood. The receptors come from an adult woman with Graves' ophthalmopathy.

Ten or more counts support this clonotype. The V and J genes are TRBV28 and TRBJ1-2; D is ambiguous. CDR1 and CDR2 from the germline V gene are MDHEN and SYDVKM. V was pared by 5 bases and J by 7 bases, with 20 bases between. The CDR3 has 15 residues. In DNA form, the CDR3 reads TGTGCCAGCAGTCCGATGGCTAGGTATCTCGGTGGCTACACCTTC. This sequence encodes CASSPMARYLGGYTF.

The sample holds many counts of this clonotype. The chain recombines TRBV11-2 with TRBJ2-4; D call uncertain. The CDR3 totals 15 residues. Germline loops: CDR1 SGHAT, CDR2 FQNNGV. V dropped 5 bases and J dropped 9 bases, with 20 bases sitting between them. The CDR3 nucleotides are TGTGCCAGCAGCAGGTCCCACAGTATTGCGAGCATTCAGTACTTC. Protein: CASSRSHSIASIQYF.

This clonotype was counted ten times or more. The J gene is TRBJ2-1, the V gene TRBV5-1, with 7 bases matching TRBD2. Germline V gene data show CDR1 as SGHRS and CDR2 as YFSETQ. This CDR3 region has 15 residues. J gave up 5 bases and V 0 bases, and 5 bases lay outside the gene matches. The CDR3 spells CASSLDGTKNNEQFF. Written as DNA, the CDR3 is TGCGCCAGCAGCTTGGATGGGACTAAGAACAATGAGCAGTTCTTC.

The rearrangement uses TRBV20-1 and TRBJ1-2, with no clear D. Germline loops: CDR1 DFQATT, CDR2 SNEGSKA (reference sequence). V was pared by 5 bases and J by 5 bases, with 9 bases between. The CDR3 is 11 amino acids. The CDR3 DNA sequence: TGCAGTGCTCAAGGACTTTATGGCTACACCTTC. It yields the protein CSAQGLYGYTF.

The chain combines TRBV9 with TRBJ2-1; 11 positions agree with TRBD2. The CDR3 extends over 16 amino acids. Germline values: CDR1 SGDLS, CDR2 YYNGEE. Germline trimming cut 2 bases from V and 0 bases from J; bases unmatched to any gene: 1. In DNA, the CDR3 is TGTGCCAGCAGCGTTACTAGCGGGAGCTCCTACAATGAGCAGTTCTTC. Its translation is CASSVTSGSSYNEQFF.

This clonotype was recorded at least ten times. This chain connects TRBV5-1 to TRBJ2-2, with 7 bases aligning to TRBD1. The CDR3 is 15 amino acids. With V trimmed by 1 base and J by 5 bases, 5 bases remained unmatched. The germline CDR1 and CDR2 sequences are SGHRS and YFSETQ. CDR3 in DNA: TGCGCCAGCAGCTTGTCGGCAGGGGGAACCGGGGAGCTGTTTTTT. This translates into CASSLSAGGTGELFF.

The chain employs TRBV4-2 and TRBJ2-2; TRBD1 matches 9 bases. After removal of 3 bases from V and 6 bases from J, the junction contained 8 bases not matched to a gene. Germline V gene sequence: CDR1 LGHNA, CDR2 YNFKEQ. The CDR3 has 16 amino acids. CDR3 nucleotides: TGTGCCAGCAGCCAGGCCGGGACAGGGAATTCCGGGGAGCTGTTTTTT. Translating it yields CASSQAGTGNSGELFF.

About this clonotype: The junction departs from germline at one end; a sequencing error may be responsible. This chain connects TRBV20-1 to TRBJ2-1, with TRBD2 matching over 8 bases. The CDR3 is 14 residues long. Looked up from germline, CDR1 is DFQATT and CDR2 is SNEGSKA (reference sequence). The CDR3 sequence is CSATRGSGVKEQLF. CDR3 sequence (DNA): TGCAGTGCCACACGGGGTAGCGGGGTCAAAGAGCAGTTGTTC.

The chain carries TRBV7-9 and TRBJ2-1; D uncertain. The V end was cut by 6 bases, the J end by 7 bases, with 10 bases between. This CDR3 region has 12 residues. The V gene's germline CDR1 is SEHNR and CDR2 FQNEAQ (reference sequence). As DNA, the CDR3 is TGTGCCAGCAGAACTGGGGAAAATGAGCAGTTCTTC. Its translation is CASRTGENEQFF.

To note about this clonotype: At one end, the junction sequence differs from germline, possibly due to a read error. The chain links TRBV11-2 to TRBJ2-1; D call uncertain. Germline values: CDR1 SGHAT, CDR2 FQNNGV. This CDR3 is built from 13 residues. The CDR3 loop reads CASSLDRINEQFF. CDR3 bases: TGTGCCAGCAGCCTAGATCGTATCAATGAGCAGTTCTTC.

This clonotype was picked up many times. The rearrangement uses TRBV2 and TRBJ2-5; TRBD2 aligns across 11 bases. Trimming at V came to 8 bases and at J to 5 bases, leaving 10 bases not matched to a gene. Germline V CDR1 and CDR2: SNHLY, FYNNEI. The CDR3 totals 15 residues. The CDR3 here is CASGTLAGGRETQYF. Written as DNA, the CDR3 is TGTGCCAGCGGTACGCTAGCGGGAGGAAGGGAGACCCAGTACTTC.

V and J are TRBV28 and TRBJ1-3; D is unclear. The CDR3 sequence is 10 residues long. Germline loops: CDR1 MDHEN, CDR2 SYDVKM. V was shortened by 7 bases and J by 8 bases, with 6 bases between the two germline ends. CDR3 in amino acids: CASTGDTIYF. The CDR3 DNA reads TGTGCCAGCACTGGGGACACCATATATTTT.

This clonotype was seen only a few times. V usage is TRBV7-9 and J usage is TRBJ2-7, with 8 bases aligning to TRBD1. V lost 5 bases and J lost 3; bases outside the gene matches: 9. The germline gives CDR1 SEHNR, CDR2 FQNEAQ (reference sequence). The CDR3 spans 15 residues. CDR3 nucleotide sequence: TGTGCCAGCAGCAATGACAGGGGAGTTTACTACGAGCAGTACTTC. This encodes CASSNDRGVYYEQYF.

By sample share, this clonotype is medium-sized. The J gene is TRBJ2-5, the V gene TRBV29-1; unclear D gene. Trimming took 6 bases from V and 0 from J, leaving 14 bases between them. The V gene's germline CDR1 is SQVTM and CDR2 ANQGSEA. The CDR3 runs to 14 residues. The CDR3 sequence: CSVRPDRDQETQYF. The CDR3 DNA sequence: TGCAGCGTCAGGCCGGACCGAGACCAAGAGACCCAGTACTTC.